These 27 T cell receptor beta chains originate from one sample sequenced in a study of blood T cells in healthy people across ages. Combining a sample-barcoded 5' primer with a J-beta primer mix, a second PCR ran for about 7 to 11 cycles. TCRdb processed the 5' RACE reads anew with MiXCR; each CDR3 protein has one entry. In the table there are some 860,000 distinct CDR3 sequences, approximately 53% of which are singletons. Material for sequencing was blood. Source of these receptors: a man aged 35 to 55 in good health.

This chain links TRBV2 with TRBJ2-5; D gene uncertain. Germline values: CDR1 SNHLY, CDR2 FYNNEI. Trimming took off 10 bases at V and 5 bases at J, with 17 bases between the two ends. The CDR3 runs to 13 residues. CDR3 sequence (DNA): TGTGCCACTCAGGACCCCCACGCGGAGACCCAGTACTTC. It yields the protein CATQDPHAETQYF.

V gene TRBV6-2 or TRBV6-3 combines with J gene TRBJ2-5, with TRBD2 identical over 8 bases. CDR3 length: 12 amino acids. Germline trimming cut 7 bases from V and 13 bases from J; bases unmatched to any gene: 11. The germline CDR1 and CDR2 sequences are MNHEY and SVGEGT. The CDR3 region is CASNEPGLVMYF. For the CDR3, the DNA is TGTGCCAGCAATGAACCGGGACTAGTAATGTACTTC.

This chain links TRBV4-3 with TRBJ2-5; 9 bases are a match to TRBD1. V lost 0 bases to trimming and J lost 13 bases; unmatched junction nucleotides: 12. Germline V CDR1 and CDR2: LGHNA, YSLEER. The CDR3 consists of 15 residues. The CDR3, as DNA: TGCGCCAGCAGCCAAGATTCAGGGGGACAGGGCATTAGGTACTTC. Protein sequence: CASSQDSGGQGIRYF.

Concerning this clonotype: The junction and the germline gene differ at one end; a read error may be behind it. The chain has TRBV12-3 or TRBV12-4 and TRBJ2-5; D is perhaps TRBD2 (5 bases). This CDR3 comprises 14 residues. CDR3 protein: CASSSGSKGLPVYF. The CDR3 nucleotides are TGTGCTAGCAGTTCGGGGTCCAAAGGACTTCCAGTGTACTTC.

The chain uses TRBV5-1 and TRBJ2-5; the match to TRBD2 covers 13 bases. The end of the DNA fits TRBJ2-7 better, so the J call may be wrong. The CDR3 is made up of 17 amino acids. Germline lookup yields CDR1 SGHRS and CDR2 YFSETQ. CDR3 bases: TGCGCCAGCAGCTCCCTAGGGACTAGCGGGATTTGGGTCGAGCAGTACTTC. Its translation is CASSSLGTSGIWVEQYF.

CDR3 DNA: TGTGCCAGCAGCCCCTGGGACAGGTACACAGATACGCAGTATTTT. Translation gives CASSPWDRYTDTQYF. The rearrangement links TRBV9 to TRBJ2-3; 8 positions match TRBD1. Germline V CDR1 and CDR2: SGDLS, YYNGEE. The CDR3 length is 15 residues. With 4 bases clipped from V and 2 bases from J, the junction kept 6 bases outside the gene matches.

This clonotype was observed once. J is TRBJ2-3 and V is TRBV7-2; D might be TRBD1 or TRBD2, each matching 6 bases. The CDR3 has 18 residues. Germline CDR1 reads SGHTA; CDR2 reads FQGNSA. V was cut by 1 base and J by 3 bases, with 20 bases left in between. The CDR3 protein is CASSLGRYRGLRTDTQYF. In DNA, the CDR3 is TGTGCCAGCAGCTTAGGACGGTACCGGGGGCTTCGAACAGATACGCAGTATTTT.

This rearrangement joins TRBV5-6 to TRBJ2-5, with 8 nucleotides matching TRBD1. The end of the DNA fits TRBJ2-7 better, so the J call may be wrong. Germline assignment: CDR1 SGHDT and CDR2 YYEEEE. The CDR3 loop spans 14 amino acids. CDR3 amino acids: CASSLDMTGAEQYF. CDR3 coding DNA: TGTGCCAGCAGCTTGGATATGACAGGGGCCGAGCAGTACTTC.

This clonotype was observed once. The rearrangement links TRBV5-1 to TRBJ2-3, with D possibly being TRBD2 (5 bases). CDR1 is SGHRS and CDR2 is YFSETQ in the germline V gene. The V end was cut by 4 bases, the J end by 6 bases, with 15 bases between. This CDR3 has 14 residues. DNA for the CDR3: TGCGCCAGCAGCCGTGGGTGGGAGAAGGATACGCAGTATTTT. It is translated as CASSRGWEKDTQYF.

The CDR3 nucleotides are TGCAGCGTTGCGCGGGGGACCTCTGGGGCCAACGTCCTGACTTTC. Protein product: CSVARGTSGANVLTF. The J gene is TRBJ2-6, the V gene TRBV29-1; the match to TRBD2 covers 7 bases. Losses at the gene ends were 4 bases for V and 0 bases for J; bases not matched to a gene: 3. Germline V gene data show CDR1 as SQVTM and CDR2 as ANQGSEA. The CDR3 consists of 15 residues. The full variable domain, rest sourced from reference TRBV29-1 and TRBJ2-6, is SAVISQKPSRDICQRGTSLTIQCQVDSQVTMMFWYRQQPGQSLTLIATANQGSEATYESGFVIDKFPISRPNLTFSTLTVSNMSPEDSSIYLCSVARGTSGANVLTFGAGSRLTVL.

The CDR3 reads CSVETGGGETQFF. DNA for the CDR3: TGCAGCGTAGAGACAGGAGGTGGAGAGACCCAGTTCTTC. V and J are TRBV29-1 and TRBJ2-1, with D perhaps matching TRBD1 (6 bases). The CDR3 spans 13 residues. Germline lookup yields CDR1 SQVTM and CDR2 ANQGSEA. Trimming shortened V by 6 bases and J by 13 bases, and 22 bases separated the two germline ends.

Of note for this clonotype: This could be a read error, since a much larger clone is one nucleotide away. The chain carries TRBV29-1 and TRBJ1-6, with a tentative D call TRBD1 (5 bases). Germline V lookup: CDR1 SQVTM, CDR2 ANQGSEA. The CDR3 is made up of 15 amino acids. CDR3 nucleotide sequence: TGCAGCGTTGGGGACGGGGCCTCCTATAATTCACTCCTCCACTTT. This translates into CSVGDGASYNSLLHF. Based on the CDR3 plus reference TRBV29-1 and TRBJ1-6, the full variable domain is SAVISQKPSRDICQRGTSLTIQCQVDSQVTMMFWYRQQPGQSLTLIATANQGSEATYESGFVIDKFPISRPNLTFSTLTVSNMSPEDSSIYLCSVGDGASYNSLLHFGNGTRLTVT.

The J gene is TRBJ1-4, the V gene TRBV6-5; TRBD1 might be the D (6 bases). The germline gives CDR1 MNHEY, CDR2 SVGAGI. Trimming removed 6 bases at V and 4 bases at J, with 15 bases between. The CDR3 has 15 amino acids. The CDR3 region is CASSPQGGDNEKLFF. The CDR3 DNA sequence: TGTGCCAGCAGCCCCCAAGGGGGGGATAATGAAAAACTGTTTTTT.

This clonotype has a handful of counts. The chain links TRBV7-9 to TRBJ2-6, with 12 bases identical to TRBD1. This CDR3 has 14 residues. Germline assignment: CDR1 SEHNR and CDR2 FQNEAQ (reference sequence). The CDR3 nucleotides read TGTGTGGGACAGGGGGCGGCTGGGGCCAACGTCCTGACTTTC. It codes for CVGQGAAGANVLTF.

CDR3 bases: TGTGCCAGCAGACTAACAGGTCCCCGCGGCGTCCTGACTTTC. Translating gives CASRLTGPRGVLTF. The chain recombines TRBV2 with TRBJ2-6; D possibly corresponds to TRBD1 (5 bases). The CDR3 has 14 residues. Trimming pared 6 bases from V and 12 bases from J, leaving 18 bases between. Germline V lookup: CDR1 SNHLY, CDR2 FYNNEI. Combining the CDR3 with reference TRBV2 and TRBJ2-6 gives the whole variable domain EPEVTQTPSHQVTQMGQEVILRCVPISNHLYFYWYRQILGQKVEFLVSFYNNEISEKSEIFDDQFSVERPDGSNFTLKIRSTKLEDSAMYFCASRLTGPRGVLTFGAGSRLTVL.

This CDR3 reads CASSQTGTDSGANVLTF. In nucleotides, the CDR3 is TGTGCCAGCAGCCAAACAGGGACTGACTCTGGGGCCAACGTCCTGACTTTC. This chain connects TRBV4-2 to TRBJ2-6; either TRBD1 or TRBD2 may fit D (6 bases each). Germline CDR1 LGHNA, CDR2 YNFKEQ. V was trimmed by 2 bases and J by 0 bases, leaving 11 bases between them. This CDR3 has 17 residues.

The table lists this clonotype with a count of one. The chain links TRBV7-2 to TRBJ2-3; D remains unclear. CDR1 and CDR2 from the germline V gene are SGHTA and FQGNSA. The CDR3 is 13 residues long. With 2 bases removed from V and 2 bases from J, the gap between germline ends came to 5 bases. The CDR3 loop is CASSLWNTDTQYF. The CDR3 nucleotides are TGTGCCAGCAGCTTATGGAACACAGATACGCAGTATTTT. The variable domain in full, with the rest retrieved from reference TRBV7-2 and TRBJ2-3, is GAGVSQSPSNKVTEKGKDVELRCDPISGHTALYWYRQSLGQGLEFLIYFQGNSAPDKSGLPSDRFSAERTGGSVSTLTIQRTQQEDSAVYLCASSLWNTDTQYFGPGTRLTVL.

Only a few counts were recorded for this clonotype. The chain links TRBV3-1 to TRBJ2-5; D is unclear. Germline CDR1 reads LGHDT; CDR2 reads YNNKEL (reference sequence). Trimming took off 0 bases at V and 9 bases at J, with 11 bases between the two ends. This CDR3 contains 13 residues. CDR3 sequence: CASSQDRREAQYF. The CDR3 DNA follows: TGTGCCAGCAGCCAAGACAGAAGAGAAGCCCAGTACTTC.

The rearrangement links TRBV18 to TRBJ2-1; tentatively, D is TRBD1 or TRBD2 (6 bases each). The CDR3 sequence is 12 residues long. Trimming left V 2 bases short and J 12 bases short, with 11 bases between. The germline V gene encodes CDR1 KGHSH and CDR2 LQKENI. The DNA for the CDR3 is TGTGCCAGCTCACCATTTGGGGGGCTGCAGTTCTTC. Translating gives CASSPFGGLQFF.

The V gene is TRBV7-3, the J gene TRBJ2-1; the match to TRBD2 covers 9 bases. Trimming at V came to 5 bases and at J to 7 bases, leaving 9 bases not matched to a gene. This CDR3 has 15 amino acids. Germline CDR1 SGHTA, CDR2 FQGTGA. CDR3 in DNA: TGTGCCAGCAGCCTCCTAGCGGGGACGACTAATGAGCAGTTCTTC. The encoded protein is CASSLLAGTTNEQFF.

The genes are TRBV27 and TRBJ2-3; TRBD2 matches at 9 bases. The CDR3 totals 12 residues. With V trimmed by 4 bases and J by 14 bases, 7 bases remained unmatched. Germline V gives CDR1 MNHEY, CDR2 SMNVEV (reference sequence). Here the CDR3 reads CASSSPSGVGYF. The CDR3 DNA follows: TGTGCCAGCAGTTCTCCTAGCGGGGTCGGGTATTTT.

The J gene is TRBJ2-7, the V gene TRBV2; perhaps TRBD2 as D (5 bases). The better agreement between TRBJ2-5 and the DNA end casts doubt on the J call. The CDR3 contains 13 residues. Looked up from germline, CDR1 is SNHLY and CDR2 is FYNNEI. The CDR3 DNA is TGTGCCAGCAGTGACGGGGTGGAAGAGACCCAGTACTTC. Amino acid sequence: CASSDGVEETQYF.

This chain connects TRBV29-1 to TRBJ2-1; D is ambiguous. CDR3 length: 13 amino acids. CDR1 and CDR2 from the germline V gene are SQVTM and ANQGSEA. The V end was cut by 3 bases, the J end by 7 bases, with 13 bases between. CDR3 coding DNA: TGCAGCGTTGAGGGGTATAACTCGAATGAGCAGTTCTTC. Encoded protein: CSVEGYNSNEQFF.

The rearrangement uses TRBV6-2 or TRBV6-3 and TRBJ1-2; 8 bases map to TRBD1. Germline lookup yields CDR1 MNHEY and CDR2 SVGEGT. J lost 6 bases, V lost 2 bases, and 5 bases had no gene match. The CDR3 is made up of 14 amino acids. This CDR3 reads CASSYRDRGNGYTF. The CDR3 DNA follows: TGTGCCAGCAGTTACCGAGACAGGGGTAATGGCTACACCTTC.

The chain recombines TRBV6-6 with TRBJ2-3; D is uncertain. The CDR3 has 16 residues. Between the trimmed V and J ends, which lost 5 bases and 2 bases, there was a span of 17 bases. CDR1 is MNHNY and CDR2 is SVGAGI in the germline V gene (reference sequence). Written as DNA, the CDR3 is TGTGCCAGCAGTCCTTTAGCCACGGAAGCCACAGATACGCAGTATTTT. As protein: CASSPLATEATDTQYF.

The chain joins TRBV27 to TRBJ2-2; 7 bases align to TRBD1. The ends lost 2 bases at V and 6 bases at J; junction bases unmatched: 3. CDR3 length: 14 amino acids. CDR1 and CDR2 from the germline V gene are MNHEY and SMNVEV (reference sequence). Here the CDR3 reads CASSLHRGAGELFF. CDR3 in DNA: TGTGCCAGCAGTTTACACAGGGGAGCCGGGGAGCTGTTTTTT.

The J gene is TRBJ2-7, the V gene TRBV5-1; TRBD1 aligns across 9 bases. The junction had 10 bases not matched to a gene; V was cut back by 4 bases and J by 5 bases. Germline V CDR1 and CDR2: SGHRS, YFSETQ. The CDR3 runs 15 residues. This CDR3 reads CASSPNSGTGNEQYF. The CDR3 bases are TGCGCCAGCAGCCCAAACTCCGGGACAGGGAACGAGCAGTACTTC.